These T cell receptor beta chains were read from a single sample in a study of blood T cell repertoires in COVID-19. Produced via immunoSEQ multiplex PCR; TCRdb's table is partial and in-frame only. The sample records roughly 240,000 clones, around 90% being singletons. The sequencing input was PBMCs or T cells enriched from blood (not recorded which). Source of these receptors: a woman aged 25-40 years with acute COVID-19. The CDR3 runs from the conserved cysteine through the conserved F or W.

V: TRBV28; CDR3: CASRHGTGYGYTF
V: TRBV14; CDR3: CASSQAAGIGGYTF
V: TRBV7-2; CDR3: CASSPTGGGYGYTF
V: TRBV27; CDR3: CASSPIRQGVGAFF
V: TRBV29-1; CDR3: CSFRGTAEQETQYF
V: TRBV7-8; CDR3: CASSVARAQPQHF
V: TRBV18; CDR3: CASSPRTGGTNTGELFF
V: TRBV4-3; CDR3: CASSQDLAPLGANVLTF
V: TRBV12-5; CDR3: CASGTGLEETQYF
V: TRBV4-3; CDR3: CASKPTAGNYGYTF
V: TRBV4-2; CDR3: CASSQEGGGRSDQPQHF
V: TRBV19; CDR3: CASSPNTDTQYF
V: TRBV5-4; CDR3: CASSFRSGTRTEAFF
V: TRBV3-1/TRBV3-2; CDR3: CASSQRTGLGQPQHF
V: TRBV4-1; CDR3: CASSFYRGYTEAFF
V: TRBV19; CDR3: CASSIEDRENIQYF
V: TRBV5-4; CDR3: CASSLAEGETQYF
V: TRBV4-3; CDR3: CASSQEKGRSGAFF
V: TRBV6-1; CDR3: CASSERDRGYTF
V: TRBV5-6; CDR3: CASTSLGQMLNYGYTF
V: TRBV4-1; CDR3: CASSHTGERALTPLHF
V: TRBV12-3/TRBV12-4; CDR3: CASSLSTGKQYF
V: TRBV2; CDR3: CASSSNGGSNSPLHF
V: TRBV5-1; CDR3: CASSPDRSLNEKLFF
V: TRBV19; CDR3: CASTTDMDKGYTF
V: TRBV7-2; CDR3: CASSLVAGGNNEQFF
V: TRBV2; CDR3: CASSSGTGVETQYF
V: TRBV2; CDR3: CASSEGGLTEAFF
V: TRBV7-7; CDR3: CASSLHGGERNEQFF
V: TRBV6-6; CDR3: CASSQGLEGNQPQHF
V: TRBV6-5; CDR3: CASSPWDRVTEAFF
V: TRBV2; CDR3: CASTQEDYGYTF
V: TRBV6-5; CDR3: CASSPRQGRQPQHF
V: TRBV3-1/TRBV3-2; CDR3: CASSQGALTDTQYF
V: TRBV11-3; CDR3: CASSDRVLDTQYF
V: TRBV10-1; CDR3: CASSESASGGPYNEQFF
V: TRBV2; CDR3: CARERDTTSTDTQYF
V: TRBV27; CDR3: CASSLEGDNTEAFF
V: TRBV11-2; CDR3: CASSFGGYGYTF
V: TRBV19; CDR3: CASSSGVPDNQPQHF
V: TRBV5-1; CDR3: CASSLLWYLDDEQFF
V: TRBV4-1; CDR3: CASSPRSGTGQSPLHF
V: TRBV10-3; CDR3: CAISGQGRPDTQYF
V: TRBV7-9; CDR3: CASSLGQGTEQYF
V: TRBV30; CDR3: CAWRVGVRKLFF
V: TRBV12-5; CDR3: CASGLTSNAPYEQYF
V: TRBV5-1; CDR3: CASSLVLEHEQYF
V: TRBV6-1; CDR3: CASSTGGGYEQYF
V: TRBV9; CDR3: CASSFRLDGMNTEAFF
V: TRBV15; CDR3: CATSREGGDHTDTQYF
V: TRBV11-2; CDR3: CASSLGSGHTEAFF
V: TRBV6-4; CDR3: CASSHNLATGELFF
V: TRBV7-2; CDR3: CASSLAVSWNEKLFF
V: TRBV11-2; CDR3: CASSVSSGANVLTF
V: TRBV18; CDR3: CASSPTGTWGTGELFF
V: TRBV19; CDR3: CASSTRQGANIQYF
V: TRBV6-1; CDR3: CASSEARNRVGTEAFF
V: TRBV11-3; CDR3: CASSLGGGDQNTEAFF